This is a list of T cell receptor beta chains from one sample in a study of human T cells and chemical hapten exposure. MiXCR was run by TCRdb on the RACE reads, yielding one entry per CDR3 protein. Altogether 300,000 to 450,000 distinct CDR3 sequences are present, roughly 5.3% being singletons, with the ten largest covering 2.5% to 3%. Material: whole blood, obtained in connection with sensitization to the hapten diphenylcyclopropenone (DPC). The receptors shown here come from a woman aged 45-59 years with alopecia areata. Some clones in this sample may be carry-over from other donors' samples. The CDR3 runs from the conserved cysteine through the conserved F or W. The order of the fields is V gene, J gene, clone size, D gene, CDR3 DNA, CDR3 protein. D genes are given only for firm matches. Only some rows state a clone size, as once, few, many or a class for expanded clones.

>TRBV10-3|TRBJ2-7|many|-
TGTGCCACCGGACAGTCCTACGAGCAGTACTTC
CATGQSYEQYF
>TRBV6-6|TRBJ2-5|-|TRBD2
TGTGCCAGCAGTTCTAGCGGGGGGCGCGGAGTGGCCCAGTACTTC
CASSSSGGRGVAQYF
>TRBV6-6|TRBJ2-3|few|-
TGTGCCAGCAGTTACACCCCGGACGGCACAGATACGCAGTATTTT
CASSYTPDGTDTQYF
>TRBV7-2|TRBJ2-3|many|-
TGTGCCAGCAGCTTAGTGGATCCGCAGTATTTT
CASSLVDPQYF
>TRBV20-1|TRBJ2-3|-|-
TGCAGTGCTAGAGATAGGAGCACAGATACGCAGTATTTT
CSARDRSTDTQYF
>TRBV4-1|TRBJ1-1|many|-
TGCGCCAGCAGCCAACTTGGAGGTAACACTGAAGCTTTCTTT
CASSQLGGNTEAFF
>TRBV6-5|TRBJ1-5|-|-
TGTGCCAGCAGCCCAACACGGGGTGGAAATCAGCCCCAGCATTTT
CASSPTRGGNQPQHF
>TRBV6-6|TRBJ1-1|many|-
TGTGCCAGCAGTTACTCGCTGAACACTGAAGCTTTCTTT
CASSYSLNTEAFF
>TRBV7-6|TRBJ2-4|few|TRBD1
TGTGCCAGCAGCTCGGGACAGGGTAGGAACATTCAGTACTTC
CASSSGQGRNIQYF
>TRBV29-1|TRBJ1-2|many|-
TGCAGCGTTGAAGGAACAGGGTTCTATGGCTACACCTTC
CSVEGTGFYGYTF
>TRBV4-1|TRBJ1-6|many|-
TGCGCCAGCAGCCAAGCAGAAGGGGAATTCGCACCCCTCCACTTT
CASSQAEGEFAPLHF
>TRBV20-1|TRBJ1-1|few|TRBD1
TGCAGTGCTACAAGGGCAGGGGGAGACACTGAAGCTTTCTTT
CSATRAGGDTEAFF
>TRBV7-2|TRBJ2-1|-|TRBD2
TGTGCCAGCAGCCCTTGGACTAGCGGGAGATACAATGAGCAGTTCTTC
CASSPWTSGRYNEQFF
>TRBV5-1|TRBJ1-1|many|-
TGCGCCAGCAGAGCCGGCCTGAACACTGAAGCTTTCTTT
CASRAGLNTEAFF
>TRBV12-3/TRBV12-4|TRBJ1-1|many|-
TGTGCCAGCACTCTTAGTGGGGATATGAACACTGAAGCTTTCTTT
CASTLSGDMNTEAFF
>TRBV10-3|TRBJ1-1|many|-
TGTGCCACACGCAGAGATATGAACACTGAAGCTTTCTTT
CATRRDMNTEAFF
>TRBV2|TRBJ2-1|many|-
TGTGCCAGCAGTGATTATGAGCAGTTCTTC
CASSDYEQFF